This TCR beta chain was profiled in a study of blood T cell repertoires in COVID-19. Study at large: COVID-19 samples, acute and convalescent, were from the United States, Italy and Spain. T cells, B-cell-depleted T cells, or PBMCs provided the cDNA or gDNA that served as material.

Germline-derived CDR1 and CDR2 are MDHEN and SYDVKM. The CDR3 consists of 14 residues. V lost 3 bases and J lost 8, with 16 bases in between. In the original analysis: Estimated nucleated cell counts came from reference gene primer amplification. Assay used: immunoSEQ multiplex PCR; TCRdb lists only in-frame clones, some missing. The V and J calls and clone size come from that table; D and trimming were worked out from the DNA. The table lists approximately 190,000 clones, about 88% of them singletons, with roughly 5.6% in the top ten. Sequencing was carried out using peripheral blood. The chain employs TRBV28 and TRBJ1-2; D is perhaps TRBD1 (5 bases). The TCR originated in a woman in her thirties or forties who had recovered from COVID-19. In DNA form, the CDR3 reads TGTGCCAGCAGTTTTATTGGCGGGGCGCTGGGCTACACCTTC. Translating gives CASSFIGGALGYTF.